The text below deals with one TCR beta chain. The target antigen is unknown. The data belong to a study of long-term antiretroviral therapy in people with HIV. Study-wide results and caveats: The study collected no data on ART adherence, viral resistance or therapy changes.

Survey level was the resolution at which the v3.0 immunoSEQ assay ran. Here immunoSEQ multiplex PCR was the method, and the copy in TCRdb shows in-frame clones only, minus some. The sample lists approximately 11,000 clones; about 81% were seen once. This CDR3 comprises 13 residues. Germline CDR1 reads SQVTM; CDR2 reads ANQGSEA. Trimming at V came to 4 bases and at J to 4 bases, leaving 3 bases not matched to a gene. The chain uses TRBV29-1 and TRBJ2-3; 9 bases line up with TRBD2. This TCR was recovered from a man aged 50-60 years with HIV. Here the sequenced sample was unsorted PBMCs, taken about 7 years after starting antiretroviral therapy. In DNA, the CDR3 is TGCAGCGTTGGGGGACTAGCTGCAGATACGCAGTATTTT. This sequence encodes CSVGGLAADTQYF.